This TCR beta chain was identified during a study of blood T cell repertoires in COVID-19. Study overall: Both acute and convalescent COVID-19 samples were obtained from the United States, Italy and Spain.

Clones were sequenced by immunoSEQ multiplex PCR, and TCRdb holds only the in-frame ones, with some missing. This sample yields roughly 380,000 clones, of which about 88% are seen a single time; over 1% belongs to the top ten. Adults between about 18 and 95 years of age took part from 20 to 25 US areas. Within the 2 weeks before study entry, each person in the exposed group met a COVID-19 case. CDR1 MDHEN and CDR2 SYDVKM come from the germline V gene. Trimming removed 5 bases at V and 4 bases at J, with 21 bases between. CDR3 length equals 16 residues. Sequenced material: PBMCs or T cells enriched from blood (not recorded which). V and J are TRBV28 and TRBJ2-7; D is perhaps TRBD2 (6 bases). This clonotype originated in a woman aged 25-40 years who had been exposed to COVID-19. The CDR3 DNA sequence: TGTGCCAGCAGTCTGGACGGGGGAATCCTGCCTTACGAGCAGTACTTC. Its translation: CASSLDGGILPYEQYF.